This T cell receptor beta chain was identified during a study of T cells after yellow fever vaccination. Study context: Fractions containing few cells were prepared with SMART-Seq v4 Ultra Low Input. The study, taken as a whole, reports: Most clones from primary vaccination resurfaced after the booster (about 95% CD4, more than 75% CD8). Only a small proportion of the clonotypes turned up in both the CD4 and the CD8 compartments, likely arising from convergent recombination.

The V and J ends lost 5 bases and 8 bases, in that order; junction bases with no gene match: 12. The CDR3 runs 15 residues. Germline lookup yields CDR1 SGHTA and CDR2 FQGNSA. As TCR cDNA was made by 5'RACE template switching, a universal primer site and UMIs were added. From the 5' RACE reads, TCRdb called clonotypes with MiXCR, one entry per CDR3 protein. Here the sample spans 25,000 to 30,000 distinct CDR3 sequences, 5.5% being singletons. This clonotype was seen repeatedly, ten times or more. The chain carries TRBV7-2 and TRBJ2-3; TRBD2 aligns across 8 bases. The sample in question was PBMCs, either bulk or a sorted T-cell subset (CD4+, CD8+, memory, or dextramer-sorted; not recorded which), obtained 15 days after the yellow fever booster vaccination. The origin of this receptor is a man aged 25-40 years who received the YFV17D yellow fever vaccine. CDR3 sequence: CASSVDSLAGTTQYF. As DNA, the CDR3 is TGTGCCAGCAGCGTAGACTCCTTAGCGGGAACTACGCAGTATTTT. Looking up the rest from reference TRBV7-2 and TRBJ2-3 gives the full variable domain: GAGVSQSPSNKVTEKGKDVELRCDPISGHTALYWYRQSLGQGLEFLIYFQGNSAPDKSGLPSDRFSAERTGGSVSTLTIQRTQQEDSAVYLCASSVDSLAGTTQYFGPGTRLTVL.